This entry lists 8 T cell receptor beta chains sequenced from one sample in a study of blood T cell repertoires in COVID-19. Clones were read by immunoSEQ multiplex PCR, and TCRdb kept only the in-frame ones, dropping some. The sample carries over 250,000 clones, approximately 90% recorded once. The sequencing input was PBMCs or T cells enriched from blood (not recorded which). Receptors were obtained from a woman between 55 and 75 years old in a cohort exposed to, infected with or recovered from COVID-19 (not recorded which).

The CDR3 loop reads CASSLVQGTEQTGELFF. The CDR3 DNA sequence: TGCGCCAGCAGCTTGGTACAGGGGACAGAACAAACCGGGGAGCTGTTTTTT. The chain carries TRBV5-1 and TRBJ2-2; 7 bases agree with TRBD1. After removal of 0 bases from V and 5 bases from J, the junction contained 10 bases not matched to a gene. The CDR3 extends over 17 amino acids. Germline-derived CDR1 and CDR2 are SGHRS and YFSETQ. Filled out from reference TRBV5-1 and TRBJ2-2, the complete variable domain reads KAGVTQTPRYLIKTRGQQVTLSCSPISGHRSVSWYQQTPGQGLQFLFEYFSETQRNKGNFPGRFSGRQFSNSRSEMNVSTLELGDSALYLCASSLVQGTEQTGELFFGEGSRLTVL.

In DNA, the CDR3 is TGTGCCAGCAGTACAACAGGGACAGCTTACTATGGCTACACCTTC. This encodes CASSTTGTAYYGYTF. V is TRBV27 and J is TRBJ1-2; 7 nucleotides agree with TRBD1. V was clipped by 5 bases and J by 3 bases; unmatched bases: 9. In germline, CDR1 is MNHEY, CDR2 SMNVEV (reference sequence). The CDR3 is 15 residues long.

The chain links TRBV6-1 to TRBJ2-2, with 7 nucleotides matching TRBD2. The junction had 9 bases not matched to a gene; V was cut back by 3 bases and J by 5 bases. CDR3 length: 16 residues. The V gene's germline CDR1 is MNHNS and CDR2 SASEGT. Here the CDR3 reads CASSDPGGGRTGELFF. Here the CDR3 DNA reads TGTGCCAGCAGTGACCCCGGGGGAGGGAGAACCGGGGAGCTGTTTTTT.

This clone has more than one count but fewer than ten. This chain joins TRBV30 and TRBJ1-1, with TRBD1 as a possible D gene (6 bases). V dropped 4 bases and J dropped 2 bases, with 20 bases sitting between them. Germline V CDR1 and CDR2: GTSNPN, SVGIG (reference sequence). The CDR3 consists of 16 residues. In DNA form, the CDR3 reads TGTGCCTGGACACGAGACAGGAGGAAAGCAAACACTGAAGCTTTCTTT. This gives the protein CAWTRDRRKANTEAFF.

The chain recombines TRBV28 with TRBJ2-3; D call uncertain. V lost 8 bases and J 1 base, leaving 7 bases between the germline ends. Germline-derived CDR1 and CDR2 are MDHEN and SYDVKM. This CDR3 has 12 residues. CDR3 protein: CASLTGTDTQYF. The CDR3 DNA sequence: TGTGCCAGCCTGACTGGCACAGATACGCAGTATTTT.

This sequence joins TRBV6-5 and TRBJ2-3, with 11 nucleotides matching TRBD1. Germline CDR1 MNHEY, CDR2 SVGAGI. V lost 6 bases, J lost 6 bases, and 5 bases stayed unmatched. CDR3 length: 14 residues. The DNA of the CDR3 is TGTGCCAGCAGCAGGACAGGGGGCATGGATACGCAGTATTTT. Translated, it gives CASSRTGGMDTQYF.

The genes are TRBV11-1 and TRBJ1-1, with 8 bases that match TRBD1. The CDR3 is 15 residues long. Germline V gene sequence: CDR1 SGHAT, CDR2 FQDESV (reference sequence). The ends lost 5 bases at V and 0 bases at J; junction bases unmatched: 5. The CDR3 here is CASSDRDRLNTEAFF. The CDR3 bases are TGTGCCAGCAGCGACCGGGACAGGCTGAACACTGAAGCTTTCTTT.

This clone was seen a single time. The chain couples TRBV5-1 to TRBJ2-3, with a weak D call TRBD2 (7 bases). V lost 4 bases and J 2 bases, leaving 14 bases between the germline ends. This CDR3 has 15 amino acids. Germline V gene lookup returns CDR1 SGHRS and CDR2 YFSETQ. This CDR3 is CASSLKGGYTDTQYF. CDR3 coding DNA: TGCGCCAGCAGCCTGAAGGGGGGGTACACAGATACGCAGTATTTT.